This T cell receptor beta chain was observed in a study of blood T cell repertoires in COVID-19. Study-level information: Acute-phase and convalescent COVID-19 samples originated in the United States, Italy and Spain. Sample material is recorded as cDNA or gDNA derived from T cells, B-cell-depleted T cells, or PBMCs.

Patients of the Seattle cohort, enrolled during active infection, were followed longitudinally. CDR1 is SGHTA and CDR2 is FQGNSA in the germline V gene. The CDR3 spans 14 residues. The ends were cut back, 2 bases at V and 2 bases at J, with 10 bases in the middle. Study processing details: Amplification from reference gene primers served as the basis for estimated nucleated cell counts. Here immunoSEQ multiplex PCR was the method, and the copy in TCRdb shows in-frame clones only, minus some. V, J and clone size derive from that table, while D and trimming were established from the DNA sequence. The sample has around 230,000 clones, approximately 84% seen once.

The rearrangement joins TRBV7-2 to TRBJ2-7; maybe TRBD1 (6 bases). This clonotype was sampled from a man aged 45 to 65 with COVID-19, enrolled during active disease. What was sequenced was peripheral blood. As DNA, the CDR3 is TGTGCCAGCAGCTTAAGCAGGGGTCCCTACGAGCAGTACTTC. Protein product: CASSLSRGPYEQYF.